The next 11 T cell receptor beta chains were all read from a single sample in a study of blood T cell repertoires in COVID-19. This table comes from immunoSEQ multiplex PCR, and its TCRdb copy is limited to in-frame clones, with some not included. The data show about 140,000 clones, 70% to 85% seen once. The source material was peripheral blood. These TCRs come from a man between 60 and 75 years old with acute or convalescent COVID-19.

The CDR3 DNA reads TGTGCCAGCAGCTCGGGACTACGGCCCTACGAGCAGTACTTC. This encodes CASSSGLRPYEQYF. This chain connects TRBV11-3 to TRBJ2-7, with TRBD2 identical over 7 bases. The CDR3 extends over 14 amino acids. V dropped 4 bases and J dropped 2; count of bases not matched to a gene: 5. Germline assignment: CDR1 SGHNT and CDR2 YENEEA.

The chain recombines TRBV28 with TRBJ1-3, with D maybe TRBD1 (6 bases). Germline V gene lookup returns CDR1 MDHEN and CDR2 SYDVKM. The V end was cut by 6 bases, the J end by 0 bases, with 18 bases between. The CDR3 extends over 17 amino acids. DNA for the CDR3: TGTGCCAGCAGCCAACCGACAGGACCCCTCTCTGGAAACACCATATATTTT. Translating gives CASSQPTGPLSGNTIYF.

This clone was recorded once. The chain employs TRBV4-3 and TRBJ2-7; 9 bases align to TRBD2. Germline lookup yields CDR1 LGHNA and CDR2 YSLEER. The CDR3 length is 14 residues. The ends lost 3 bases at V and 5 bases at J; junction bases unmatched: 5. The CDR3 reads CASSHQLAGNEQYF. The DNA for the CDR3 is TGCGCCAGCAGCCATCAACTAGCGGGTAACGAGCAGTACTTC.

The chain carries TRBV7-9 and TRBJ1-2; D is undetermined. CDR3 length: 15 residues. In germline, CDR1 is SEHNR, CDR2 FQNEAQ (reference sequence). The V end lost 1 base, the J end lost 2 bases, and 11 bases lay between the germline ends. The CDR3 DNA is TGTGCCAGCAGCTTAGGGGCCCTTCTCAACTATGGCTACACCTTC. Residues: CASSLGALLNYGYTF.

The chain links TRBV24-1 to TRBJ2-5; the match to TRBD2 covers 9 bases. The germline V gene has CDR1 KGHDR and CDR2 SFDVKD. The CDR3 has 16 residues. J gave up 5 bases and V 0 bases, and 6 bases lay outside the gene matches. The CDR3 DNA is TGTGCCACCAGTGATTTGAAGGCTAGCGGGACGGAGACCCAGTACTTC. This codes for CATSDLKASGTETQYF.

This clone was picked up one time. Its ends do not fully match the called genes, so a read error is possible. V gene TRBV7-7 combines with J gene TRBJ1-3; a weak D match, TRBD1 (6 bases). CDR3 length equals 15 residues. The V gene's germline CDR1 is SSHAT and CDR2 FNYEAQ (reference sequence). The CDR3 DNA reads as TGTGCTAGCAGCTTTCTCCACAGGGAGGGAAACACCATATATTTT. It yields the protein CASSFLHREGNTIYF.

The chain joins TRBV7-9 to TRBJ2-3; 8 positions match TRBD1. Per germline, CDR1 SEHNR and CDR2 FQNEAQ (reference sequence). CDR3 size: 14 residues. V lost 3 bases, J lost 5 bases, and 4 bases stayed unmatched. As DNA, the CDR3 is TGTGCCAGCAGCTTGCAGGGGGCTATAGATACGCAGTATTTT. This sequence encodes CASSLQGAIDTQYF.

The chain uses TRBV29-1 and TRBJ2-1, with TRBD2 as a possible D gene (6 bases). CDR1 and CDR2 (germline): SQVTM, ANQGSEA. V lost 4 bases to trimming and J lost 9 bases, with 10 bases between them. This CDR3 spans 11 amino acids. This CDR3 is CSVAPEGEQFF. CDR3 nucleotide sequence: TGCAGCGTTGCCCCGGAGGGTGAGCAGTTCTTC.

The rearrangement joins TRBV5-5 to TRBJ2-5; weak D call: TRBD2 (5 bases). Germline V gene data show CDR1 as SGHKS and CDR2 as YYEKEE (reference sequence). This CDR3 has 14 amino acids. Trimming left V 2 bases short and J 5 bases short, with 13 bases between. Here the CDR3 DNA reads TGTGCCAGCAGCTTTAACCTAGCCCGGGAGACCCAGTACTTC. Its translation is CASSFNLARETQYF.

The J gene is TRBJ2-1, the V gene TRBV3-1 (or the pseudogene TRBV3-2), with 7 bases fitting TRBD2. J lost 2 bases, V lost 0 bases, and 1 base had no gene match. Germline V gene lookup returns CDR1 LGHDT and CDR2 YNNKEL (reference sequence). The CDR3 spans 15 residues. This CDR3 is CASSQDGGAYNEQFF. For the CDR3, the DNA is TGTGCCAGCAGCCAAGATGGGGGGGCCTACAATGAGCAGTTCTTC.

The genes are TRBV7-9 and TRBJ1-4, with unresolved D. Trimming took 4 bases from V and 5 from J, leaving 11 bases between them. This CDR3 has 14 amino acids. Germline V CDR1 and CDR2: SEHNR, FQNEAQ (reference sequence). In DNA, the CDR3 is TGTGCCAGCAGCTGGAGGGAAGTGAATGAAAAACTGTTTTTT. It is translated as CASSWREVNEKLFF.